Listed below are T cell receptor beta chains from one sample, sequenced in a study of blood T cells in healthy people across ages. TCRdb ran MiXCR on the 5' RACE reads and lists one entry per CDR3 protein. The data show hundreds of thousands of distinct CDR3 sequences, with around 46% seen just once and 20% held by the top ten. Sequencing was carried out using blood. These receptor sequences come from a woman aged 60-75 years in good health. The CDR3 runs from the conserved cysteine through the conserved F or W. The D gene is left open where the match is weak. For some rows the clone size is stated as once, few or many, or as a class when expanded; others skip it.

d_call	j_call	v_call	clone_size	cdr3_aa	cdr3_nt
TRBD2	TRBJ2-2	TRBV10-3	-	CAISSGTIDTGELFF	TGTGCCATCAGTTCCGGGACTATAGACACCGGGGAGCTGTTTTTT
TRBD1	TRBJ1-1	TRBV20-1	-	CSARDLQGAYTEAFF	TGCAGTGCTAGAGATTTGCAGGGGGCCTACACTGAAGCTTTCTTT
-	TRBJ1-2	TRBV20-1	-	CSARLGSYGYTF	TGCAGTGCTAGACTGGGGTCCTATGGCTACACCTTC
-	TRBJ1-5	TRBV27	few	CASAGTPYQPQHF	TGTGCCAGCGCCGGGACACCCTATCAGCCCCAGCATTTT
TRBD1	TRBJ1-2	TRBV6-2/TRBV6-3	many	CASSSSGTGYGYTF	TGCGCCAGCAGCAGCTCCGGGACAGGCTATGGCTACACCTTC
-	TRBJ1-2	TRBV7-9	-	CASSPGGDIYNYGYTF	TGTGCCAGCAGCCCCGGAGGGGACATTTATAACTATGGCTACACCTTC
TRBD1	TRBJ1-4	TRBV12-3/TRBV12-4	few	CASRGTATNEKLFF	TGTGCCAGCAGGGGGACAGCAACTAATGAAAAACTGTTTTTT
-	TRBJ2-3	TRBV9	many	CASSVLGAGLTDTQYF	TGTGCCAGCAGCGTACTAGGAGCGGGCCTTACAGATACGCAGTATTTT
TRBD1	TRBJ2-7	TRBV25-1	-	CASSEATGGFYEQYF	TGTGCCAGCAGCGAAGCGACAGGGGGATTTTACGAGCAGTACTTC
TRBD2	TRBJ2-7	TRBV27	few	CASSLTVAGRSYEQYF	TGTGCCAGCAGTTTAACCGTAGCGGGGAGGTCCTACGAGCAGTACTTC
TRBD1	TRBJ2-7	TRBV9	-	CASSGTGYGEQYF	TGTGCCAGCAGCGGGACAGGGTACGGCGAGCAGTACTTC
TRBD1	TRBJ1-6	TRBV5-5	-	CASFQGTGGHNSPLHF	TGTGCCAGCTTCCAAGGGACAGGGGGGCATAATTCACCCCTCCACTTT
-	TRBJ1-3	TRBV5-1	few	CASSLDGQGSGNTIYF	TGCGCCAGCAGCTTGGACGGGCAGGGCTCTGGAAACACCATATATTTT
TRBD1	TRBJ2-3	TRBV7-9	once	CASSNRGPDTQYF	TGTGCCAGCAGCAACAGGGGGCCTGATACGCAGTATTTT
TRBD1	TRBJ2-3	TRBV28	-	CASRWTGISDTQYF	TGTGCCAGCCGGTGGACAGGGATCTCAGATACGCAGTATTTT
-	TRBJ2-3	TRBV7-2	-	CASSLDGGRGDTQYF	TGTGCCAGCAGCTTAGACGGGGGGCGAGGAGATACGCAGTATTTT